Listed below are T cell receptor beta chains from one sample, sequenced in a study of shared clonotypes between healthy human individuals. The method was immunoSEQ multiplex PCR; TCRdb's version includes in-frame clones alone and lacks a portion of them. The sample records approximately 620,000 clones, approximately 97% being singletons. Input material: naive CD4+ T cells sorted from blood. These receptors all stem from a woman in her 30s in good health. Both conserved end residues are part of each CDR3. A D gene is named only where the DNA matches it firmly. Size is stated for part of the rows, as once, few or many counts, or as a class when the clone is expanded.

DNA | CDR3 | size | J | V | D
TGCGCCAGCAGCTCCACCCCCCAAGAGACCCAGTACTTC | CASSSTPQETQYF | . | TRBJ2-5 | TRBV5-1 | .
TGTGCCAGCAGTGACGGGACAGGATCCTACGAGCAGTACTTC | CASSDGTGSYEQYF | . | TRBJ2-7 | TRBV28 | TRBD1
TGTGCCAGCAGCACGAACACTGAAGCTTTCTTT | CASSTNTEAFF | . | TRBJ1-1 | TRBV28 | .
TGTGCCAGCAGGCGGACAGGGGTAGACATTCAGTACTTC | CASRRTGVDIQYF | once | TRBJ2-4 | TRBV2 | TRBD1
TGTGCCAGCAGGGGTGACGGATACACTGAAGCTTTCTTT | CASRGDGYTEAFF | . | TRBJ1-1 | TRBV2 | .
TGTGCCAGCAGTTTCCGACTAGCGGGAGAACAAGAGACCCAGTACTTC | CASSFRLAGEQETQYF | . | TRBJ2-5 | TRBV27 | TRBD2
TGCAGCGTCGCTAGGGGTGGGCCTGAAGCTTTCTTT | CSVARGGPEAFF | . | TRBJ1-1 | TRBV29-1 | .
TGTGCCAGCAGTGGGGCCAGGGAGAAGGGAGGTAACTATGGCTACACCTTC | CASSGAREKGGNYGYTF | . | TRBJ1-2 | TRBV6-1 | .
TGTGCCAGTACAGGGGTCTATGGCTACACCTTC | CASTGVYGYTF | . | TRBJ1-2 | TRBV6-1 | TRBD1
TGTGCCAGCGGAAGGTCTCCTCCAACTAATGAAAAACTGTTTTTT | CASGRSPPTNEKLFF | . | TRBJ1-4 | TRBV2 | .
TGTGCCAGCAGTAGATCACGCGCGGGCTCCTACAATGAGCAGTTCTTC | CASSRSRAGSYNEQFF | . | TRBJ2-1 | TRBV7-9 | .
TGTGCCAGCAGCTTCCCGACAGGGGGCGCGGAGACCCAGTACTTC | CASSFPTGGAETQYF | . | TRBJ2-5 | TRBV7-2 | TRBD1
TGTGCCAGCAGTCCGCTAGCGGGAGTAATCAATGAGCAGTTCTTC | CASSPLAGVINEQFF | . | TRBJ2-1 | TRBV27 | TRBD2
TGTGCCAGCAGCGTAGCAGGTCGAGGGCTGAGCTCCTACAATGAGCAGTTCTTC | CASSVAGRGLSSYNEQFF | . | TRBJ2-1 | TRBV9 | .
TGTGCCAGCAGCCCAGGGGGACTAGCGCCCTACGAGCAGTACTTC | CASSPGGLAPYEQYF | once | TRBJ2-7 | TRBV5-4 | TRBD2
TGTGCCAGCAGCCAAGGACAGGGGGCGCGGAATTCACCCCTCCACTTT | CASSQGQGARNSPLHF | . | TRBJ1-6 | TRBV14 | TRBD1
TGTGCCAGCTCCATACGTGCGGCAAACTATGGCTACACCTTC | CASSIRAANYGYTF | . | TRBJ1-2 | TRBV18 | .
TGTGCCAGTAGTACCGGACAGGACTACGAGCAGTACTTC | CASSTGQDYEQYF | . | TRBJ2-7 | TRBV19 | TRBD1
TGCAGTGCTAGCGGACACGAGCAGTACTTC | CSASGHEQYF | once | TRBJ2-7 | TRBV20-1 | .
TGTGCCAGCAAGGGTTTCAAGAACACTGAAGCTTTCTTT | CASKGFKNTEAFF | . | TRBJ1-1 | TRBV27 | .
TGTGCCAGTAGTCCCCGGACGGATGGAAACACCATATATTTT | CASSPRTDGNTIYF | . | TRBJ1-3 | TRBV19 | .
TGCGCCAGCAGCTTGTCATGGACAGATACGCAGTATTTT | CASSLSWTDTQYF | . | TRBJ2-3 | TRBV5-1 | .
TGTGCCAGCAGCCGCGGGTCGGGAGGGCTCATGGGATACAATGAGCAGTTCTTC | CASSRGSGGLMGYNEQFF | . | TRBJ2-1 | TRBV5-5 | TRBD2
TGTGCCAGCAGCCCCTCCGGGACAGTCATGGGGGAGCAGTACTTC | CASSPSGTVMGEQYF | . | TRBJ2-7 | TRBV7-3 | TRBD1
TGTGCCAGCAGTTCCAGCGGGAGGGCCTTCAATGAGCAGTTCTTC | CASSSSGRAFNEQFF | . | TRBJ2-1 | TRBV27 | TRBD2
TGTGCCAGCAGTTACTCAGGGGGCATGGATCAGCCCCAGCATTTT | CASSYSGGMDQPQHF | . | TRBJ1-5 | TRBV6-5 | TRBD1
TGTGCCAGCAGTGGCCTCCATGGCGCAACTAATGAAAAACTGTTTTTT | CASSGLHGATNEKLFF | . | TRBJ1-4 | TRBV2 | .
TGTGCCAGCAGTGGCGGGAGTCGGGTCAATGAGCAGTTCTTC | CASSGGSRVNEQFF | . | TRBJ2-1 | TRBV14 | TRBD2
TGTGCCAGCAGGACTACGGAAATCGGCGAGCAGTACTTC | CASRTTEIGEQYF | . | TRBJ2-7 | TRBV6-5 | .
TGCGCCAGCAGTGACTTGGGGCCCCGGACGCCCCAGCATTTT | CASSDLGPRTPQHF | . | TRBJ1-5 | TRBV10-2 | .
TGTGCCAGCCACGAGGGGCCAGGCGCCCTTGAAGCTTTCTTT | CASHEGPGALEAFF | . | TRBJ1-1 | TRBV9 | .